The clone carrying this TCR beta chain was seen ten or more times. The record originates from a study of early T cells in non-severe SARS-CoV-2 infection. TCRdb processed the 5' RACE reads anew with MiXCR; each CDR3 protein has one entry. The table lists about 97,000 distinct CDR3 sequences, 9.5% to 11% of them singletons. This CDR3 is 16 amino acids long. Germline loops: CDR1 SEHNR, CDR2 FQNEAQ (reference sequence). V gave up 7 bases and J gave up 4 bases; unmatched junction bases: 12. The chain carries TRBV7-9 and TRBJ2-1, with TRBD1 identical over 8 bases. The sequence was obtained from an adult who was a healthcare worker with PCR-confirmed SARS-CoV-2 infection or an uninfected control (not recorded which). Here the sequenced sample was whole blood, taken at baseline. CDR3 protein: CASTGLGTGPYNEQFF. DNA of the CDR3: TGTGCCAGCACCGGGTTGGGGACAGGTCCTTACAATGAGCAGTTCTTC.